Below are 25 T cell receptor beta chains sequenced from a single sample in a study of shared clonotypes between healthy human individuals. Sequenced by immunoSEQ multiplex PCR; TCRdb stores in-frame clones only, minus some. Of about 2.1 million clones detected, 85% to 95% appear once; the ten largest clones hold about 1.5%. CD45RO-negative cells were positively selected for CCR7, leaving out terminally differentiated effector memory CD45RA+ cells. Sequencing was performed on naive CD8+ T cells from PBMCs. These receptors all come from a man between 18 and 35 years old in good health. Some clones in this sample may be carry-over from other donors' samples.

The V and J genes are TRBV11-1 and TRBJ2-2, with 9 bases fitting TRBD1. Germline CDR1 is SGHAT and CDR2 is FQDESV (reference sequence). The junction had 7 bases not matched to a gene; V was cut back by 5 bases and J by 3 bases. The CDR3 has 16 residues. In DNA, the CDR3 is TGTGCCAGCAGCCAAACCGGGACAGGGTACACCGGGGAGCTGTTTTTT. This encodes CASSQTGTGYTGELFF.

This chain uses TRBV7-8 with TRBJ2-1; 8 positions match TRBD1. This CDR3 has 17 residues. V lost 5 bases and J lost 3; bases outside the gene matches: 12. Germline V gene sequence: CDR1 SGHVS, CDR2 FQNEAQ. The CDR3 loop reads CASSPNSGQGVYNEQFF. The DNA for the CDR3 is TGTGCCAGCAGCCCAAACAGCGGACAGGGTGTCTACAATGAGCAGTTCTTC.

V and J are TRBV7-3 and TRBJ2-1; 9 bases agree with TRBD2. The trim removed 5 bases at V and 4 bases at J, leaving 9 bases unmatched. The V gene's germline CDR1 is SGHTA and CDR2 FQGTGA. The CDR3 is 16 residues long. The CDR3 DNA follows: TGTGCCAGCAGCCCCCGCGGGCTAGCGGGATACAATGAGCAGTTCTTC. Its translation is CASSPRGLAGYNEQFF.

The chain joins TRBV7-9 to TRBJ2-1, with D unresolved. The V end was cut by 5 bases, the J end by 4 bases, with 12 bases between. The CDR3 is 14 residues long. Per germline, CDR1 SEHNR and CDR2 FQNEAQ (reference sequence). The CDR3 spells CASSEGRGYNEQFF. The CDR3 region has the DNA TGTGCCAGCAGCGAAGGACGCGGTTACAATGAGCAGTTCTTC.

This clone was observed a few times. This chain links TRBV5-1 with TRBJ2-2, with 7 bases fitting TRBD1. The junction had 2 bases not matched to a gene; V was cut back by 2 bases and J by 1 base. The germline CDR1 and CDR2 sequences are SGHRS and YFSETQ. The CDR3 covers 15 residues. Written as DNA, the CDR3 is TGCGCCAGCAGCTTAGCAGGGGGGAACACCGGGGAGCTGTTTTTT. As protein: CASSLAGGNTGELFF.

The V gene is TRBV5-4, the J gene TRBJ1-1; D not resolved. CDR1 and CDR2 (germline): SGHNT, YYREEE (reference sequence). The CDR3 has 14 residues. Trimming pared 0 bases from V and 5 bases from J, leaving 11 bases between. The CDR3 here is CASSLAGPRTEAFF. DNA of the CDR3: TGTGCCAGCAGCTTGGCAGGCCCCCGAACTGAAGCTTTCTTT.

The CDR3 bases are TGCGCCAGCAGCCTCACAGGGTCCACTGAAGCTTTCTTT. Its protein is CASSLTGSTEAFF. J is TRBJ1-1 and V is TRBV4-1; maybe TRBD1 (6 bases). Germline loops: CDR1 MGHRA, CDR2 YSYEKL. With 4 bases removed from V and 4 bases from J, the gap between germline ends came to 10 bases. The CDR3 has 13 residues.

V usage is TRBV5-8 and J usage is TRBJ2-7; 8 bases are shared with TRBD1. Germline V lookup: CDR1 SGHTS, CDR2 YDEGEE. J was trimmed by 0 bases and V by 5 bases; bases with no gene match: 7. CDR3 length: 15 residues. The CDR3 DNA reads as TGTGCCAGCAGTTGGGACAGGACCCCCTCCTACGAGCAGTACTTC. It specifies CASSWDRTPSYEQYF.

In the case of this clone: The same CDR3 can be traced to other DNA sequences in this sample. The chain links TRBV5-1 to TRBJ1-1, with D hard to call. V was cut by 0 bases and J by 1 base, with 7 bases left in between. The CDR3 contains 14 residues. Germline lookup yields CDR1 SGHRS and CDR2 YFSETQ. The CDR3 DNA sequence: TGCGCCAGCAGCTTGGTGGGAACGAACACTGAAGCTTTCTTT. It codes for CASSLVGTNTEAFF.

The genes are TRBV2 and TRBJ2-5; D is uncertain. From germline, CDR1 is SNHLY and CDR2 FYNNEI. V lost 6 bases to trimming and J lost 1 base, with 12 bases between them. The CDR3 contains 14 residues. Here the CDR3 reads CASRNSGGQETQYF. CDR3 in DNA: TGTGCCAGCAGAAACTCAGGCGGCCAAGAGACCCAGTACTTC.

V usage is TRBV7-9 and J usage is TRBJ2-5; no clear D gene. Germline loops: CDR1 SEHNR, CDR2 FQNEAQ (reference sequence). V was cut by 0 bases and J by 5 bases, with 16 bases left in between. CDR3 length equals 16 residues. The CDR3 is CASSLAARQMRETQYF. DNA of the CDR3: TGTGCCAGCAGCTTAGCGGCTCGCCAGATGAGGGAGACCCAGTACTTC. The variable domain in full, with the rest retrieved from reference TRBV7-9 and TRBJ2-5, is DTGVSQNPRHKITKRGQNVTFRCDPISEHNRLYWYRQTLGQGPEFLTYFQNEAQLEKSRLLSDRFSAERPKGSFSTLEIQRTEQGDSAMYLCASSLAARQMRETQYFGPGTRLLVL.

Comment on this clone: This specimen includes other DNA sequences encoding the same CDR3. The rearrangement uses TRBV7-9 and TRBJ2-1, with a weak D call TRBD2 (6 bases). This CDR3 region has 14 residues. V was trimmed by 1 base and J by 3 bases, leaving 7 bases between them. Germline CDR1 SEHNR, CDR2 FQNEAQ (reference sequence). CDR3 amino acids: CASSLVGGYNEQFF. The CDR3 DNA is TGTGCCAGCAGCTTAGTCGGGGGCTACAATGAGCAGTTCTTC.

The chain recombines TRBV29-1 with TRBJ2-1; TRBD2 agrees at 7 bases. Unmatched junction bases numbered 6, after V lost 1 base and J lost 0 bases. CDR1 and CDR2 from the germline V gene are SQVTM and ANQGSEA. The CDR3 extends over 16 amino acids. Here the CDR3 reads CSVEGVAGLSYNEQFF. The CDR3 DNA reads TGCAGCGTTGAAGGAGTAGCGGGCCTCTCCTACAATGAGCAGTTCTTC.

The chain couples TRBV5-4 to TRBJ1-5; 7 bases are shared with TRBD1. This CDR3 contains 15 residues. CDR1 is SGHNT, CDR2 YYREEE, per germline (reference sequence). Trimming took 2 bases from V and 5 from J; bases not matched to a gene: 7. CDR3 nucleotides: TGTGCCAGCAGCTTAGACAGGGAATGGGATCAGCCCCAGCATTTT. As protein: CASSLDREWDQPQHF.

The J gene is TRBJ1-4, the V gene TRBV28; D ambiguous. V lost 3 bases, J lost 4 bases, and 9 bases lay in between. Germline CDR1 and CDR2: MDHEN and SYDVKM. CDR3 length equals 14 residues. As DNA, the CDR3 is TGTGCCAGCAGTTTTTCTGCGCTTAATGAAAAACTGTTTTTT. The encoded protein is CASSFSALNEKLFF.

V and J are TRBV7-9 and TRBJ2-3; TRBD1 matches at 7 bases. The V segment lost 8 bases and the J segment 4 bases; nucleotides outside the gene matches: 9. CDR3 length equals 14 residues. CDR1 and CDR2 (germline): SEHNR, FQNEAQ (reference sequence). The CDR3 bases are TGTGCCAGCCGAACAGGGGAGTCGGCAGATACGCAGTATTTT. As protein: CASRTGESADTQYF.

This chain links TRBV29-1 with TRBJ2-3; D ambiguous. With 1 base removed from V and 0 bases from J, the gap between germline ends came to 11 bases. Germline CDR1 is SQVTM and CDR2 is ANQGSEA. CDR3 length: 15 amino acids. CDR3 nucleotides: TGCAGCGTTGAAGGCGGCAGAGAAAGCACAGATACGCAGTATTTT. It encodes CSVEGGRESTDTQYF.

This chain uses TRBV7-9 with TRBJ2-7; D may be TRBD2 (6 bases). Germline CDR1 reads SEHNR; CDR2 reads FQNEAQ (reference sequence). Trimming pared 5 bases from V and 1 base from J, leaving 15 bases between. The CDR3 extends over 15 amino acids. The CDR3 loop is CASSPSTSSSYEQYF. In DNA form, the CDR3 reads TGTGCCAGCAGCCCGTCGACTAGTTCTTCCTACGAGCAGTACTTC.

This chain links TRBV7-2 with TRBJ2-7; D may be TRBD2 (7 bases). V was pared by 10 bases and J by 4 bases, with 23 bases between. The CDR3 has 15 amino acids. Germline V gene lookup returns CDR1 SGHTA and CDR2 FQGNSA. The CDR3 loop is CATNAGAGTSYEQYF. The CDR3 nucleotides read TGTGCCACCAATGCGGGGGCAGGGACCTCATACGAGCAGTACTTC. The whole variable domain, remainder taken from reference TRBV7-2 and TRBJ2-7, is GAGVSQSPSNKVTEKGKDVELRCDPISGHTALYWYRQSLGQGLEFLIYFQGNSAPDKSGLPSDRFSAERTGGSVSTLTIQRTQQEDSAVYLCATNAGAGTSYEQYFGPGTRLTVT.

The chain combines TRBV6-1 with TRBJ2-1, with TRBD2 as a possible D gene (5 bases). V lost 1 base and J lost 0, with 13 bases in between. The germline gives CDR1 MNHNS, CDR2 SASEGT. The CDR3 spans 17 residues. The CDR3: CASSEEPIGSSYNEQFF. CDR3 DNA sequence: TGTGCCAGCAGTGAAGAACCGATAGGGAGCTCCTACAATGAGCAGTTCTTC.

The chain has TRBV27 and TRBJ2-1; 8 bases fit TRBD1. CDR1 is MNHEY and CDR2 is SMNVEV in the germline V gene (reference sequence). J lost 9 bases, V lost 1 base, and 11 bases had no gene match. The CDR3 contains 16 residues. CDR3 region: CASSLLWEDRAGEQFF. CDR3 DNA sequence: TGTGCCAGCAGTTTATTATGGGAGGACAGGGCTGGTGAGCAGTTCTTC.

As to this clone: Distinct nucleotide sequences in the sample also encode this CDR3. In nucleotides, the CDR3 is TGTGCCAGCAGTTTGAGGGGTGACTATGGCTACACCTTC. Its translation is CASSLRGDYGYTF. The chain joins TRBV28 to TRBJ1-2; D is perhaps TRBD1 (5 bases). From germline, CDR1 is MDHEN and CDR2 SYDVKM. The CDR3 has 13 amino acids. V was pared by 3 bases and J by 3 bases, with 8 bases between.

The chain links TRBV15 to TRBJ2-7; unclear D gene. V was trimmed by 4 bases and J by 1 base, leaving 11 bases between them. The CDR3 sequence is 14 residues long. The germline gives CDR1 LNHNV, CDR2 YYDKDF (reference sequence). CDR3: CATSKTGRSYEQYF. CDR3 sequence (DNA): TGTGCCACCAGCAAAACGGGCCGATCCTACGAGCAGTACTTC.

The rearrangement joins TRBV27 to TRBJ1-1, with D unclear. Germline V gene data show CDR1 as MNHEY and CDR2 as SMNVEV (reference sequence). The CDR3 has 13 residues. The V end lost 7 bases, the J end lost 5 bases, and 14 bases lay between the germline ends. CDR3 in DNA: TGTGCCAGCAAACTTTCGGGGAGGACTGAAGCTTTCTTT. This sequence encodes CASKLSGRTEAFF.

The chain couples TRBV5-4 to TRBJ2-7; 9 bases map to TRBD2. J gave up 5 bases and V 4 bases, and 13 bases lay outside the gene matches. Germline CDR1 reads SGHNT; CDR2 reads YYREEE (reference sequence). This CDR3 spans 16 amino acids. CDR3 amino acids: CASSPIIAGDRDEQYF. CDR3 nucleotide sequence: TGTGCCAGCAGCCCTATTATAGCGGGAGATCGCGACGAGCAGTACTTC.